Below, one TCR beta chain is given with its context. In the original analysis: Amplification with reference gene primers provided the estimates of nucleated cell counts. Libraries were prepared by immunoSEQ multiplex PCR; TCRdb keeps only in-frame clonotypes and omits some of them. For V, J and clone size, that table is used; D and trimming come from the DNA. The table has approximately 270,000 clones, just under 85% seen once. The source of the sample is a study of blood T cell repertoires in COVID-19. Background on the study: Acute and convalescent COVID-19 specimens originated in the United States, Italy and Spain.

The sequence came from an elderly man with acute or convalescent COVID-19. Sequenced material: peripheral blood.

The CDR3 coding sequence is TGTGCCAGCAGCTGGGGACAGGGGTTCCCGCCTAGCAATCAGCCCCAGCATTTT. It is translated as CASSWGQGFPPSNQPQHF. This chain uses TRBV7-9 with TRBJ1-5; 10 positions match TRBD1. Germline assignment: CDR1 SEHNR and CDR2 FQNEAQ (reference sequence). This CDR3 comprises 18 residues. V dropped 4 bases and J dropped 0; count of bases not matched to a gene: 9.